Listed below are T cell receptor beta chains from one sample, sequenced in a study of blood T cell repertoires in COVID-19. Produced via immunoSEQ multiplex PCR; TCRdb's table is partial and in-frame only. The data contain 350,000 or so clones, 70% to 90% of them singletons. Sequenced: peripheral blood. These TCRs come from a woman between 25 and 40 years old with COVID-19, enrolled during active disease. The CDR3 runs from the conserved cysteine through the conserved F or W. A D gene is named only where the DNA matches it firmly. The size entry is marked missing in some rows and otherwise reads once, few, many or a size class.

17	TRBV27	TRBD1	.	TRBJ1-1	CASSLLGGGGANTEAFF	TGTGCCAGCAGTTTATTGGGAGGAGGGGGCGCGAACACTGAAGCTTTCTTT
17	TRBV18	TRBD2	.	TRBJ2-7	CASSPTGGSGLSYEQYF	TGTGCCAGCTCACCAACCGGAGGTAGCGGGCTGTCCTACGAGCAGTACTTC
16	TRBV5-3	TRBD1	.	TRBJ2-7	CARSPVSRDRPYEQYF	TGTGCCAGAAGCCCGGTATCCCGGGACAGGCCCTATGAGCAGTACTTC
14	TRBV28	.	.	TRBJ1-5	CASSLRQGYQPQHF	TGTGCCAGCAGTCTGAGGCAGGGGTATCAGCCCCAGCATTTT
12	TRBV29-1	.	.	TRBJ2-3	CSAGLGADTQYF	TGCAGCGCCGGGCTAGGGGCAGATACGCAGTATTTT
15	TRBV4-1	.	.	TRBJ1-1	CASSLPRFGKRGAFF	TGCGCCAGCAGCCTCCCCCGCTTCGGGAAAAGGGGGGCTTTCTTT
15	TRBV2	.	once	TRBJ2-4	CASSGLRGIKNIQYF	TGTGCCAGCAGTGGGTTACGGGGTATCAAAAACATTCAGTACTTC
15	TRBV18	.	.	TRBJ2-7	CASSLQGPAGNEQYF	TGTGCCAGCTCGTTACAAGGGCCCGCAGGGAACGAGCAGTACTTC
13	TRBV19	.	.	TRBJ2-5	CASSRRPGETQYF	TGTGCCAGTAGTCGACGACCCGGGGAGACCCAGTACTTC
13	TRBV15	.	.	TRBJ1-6	CATSRDVVSPLHF	TGTGCCACCAGCAGAGATGTCGTTTCACCCCTCCACTTT
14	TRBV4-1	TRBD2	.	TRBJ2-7	CASSSSSGGGEQYF	TGCGCCAGCAGCTCCTCTAGCGGGGGAGGCGAGCAGTACTTC
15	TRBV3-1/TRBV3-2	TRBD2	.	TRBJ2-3	CASSTETSGTDTQYF	TGTGCCAGCAGCACCGAGACTAGCGGGACAGATACGCAGTATTTT
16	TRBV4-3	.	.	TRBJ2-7	CASSQDPWSGSYEQYF	TGCGCCAGCAGCCAAGACCCCTGGAGTGGGAGCTACGAGCAGTACTTC
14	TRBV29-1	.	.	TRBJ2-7	CSVGALAGTYEQYF	TGCAGCGTTGGTGCGCTTGCGGGGACCTACGAGCAGTACTTC
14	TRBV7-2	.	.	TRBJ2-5	CASSLAFGGKTQYF	TGTGCCAGCAGCTTGGCCTTTGGGGGGAAGACCCAGTACTTC
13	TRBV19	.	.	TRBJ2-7	CASTPTSSYEQYF	TGTGCCAGTACCCCGACTAGCTCCTACGAGCAGTACTTC
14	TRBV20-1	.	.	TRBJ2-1	CSASGATLWDEQFF	TGCAGTGCTAGTGGGGCTACATTATGGGATGAGCAGTTCTTC
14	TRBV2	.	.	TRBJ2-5	CASTPQGQQETQYF	TGTGCCAGCACCCCTCAGGGCCAACAAGAGACCCAGTACTTC
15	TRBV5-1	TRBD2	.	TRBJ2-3	CASSLELAGKDTQYF	TGCGCCAGCAGCTTGGAACTAGCGGGCAAAGATACGCAGTATTTT
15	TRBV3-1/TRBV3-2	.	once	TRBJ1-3	CASSQDQVPGNTIYF	TGTGCCAGCAGCCAAGATCAGGTACCTGGAAACACCATATATTTT
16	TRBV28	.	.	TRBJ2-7	CASRRQGGVSSYEQYF	TGTGCCAGCAGGAGACAGGGAGGAGTAAGCTCCTACGAGCAGTACTTC
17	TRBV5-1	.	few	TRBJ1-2	CASRQAPDSYLNYGYTF	TGCGCCAGCAGACAGGCCCCTGACAGCTACCTGAACTATGGCTACACCTTC
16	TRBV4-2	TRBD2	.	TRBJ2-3	CASSQETSGAVDTQYF	TGTGCCAGCAGCCAAGAGACTAGCGGGGCGGTAGATACGCAGTATTTT
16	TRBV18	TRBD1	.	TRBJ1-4	CASSSTQGATNEKLFF	TGTGCCAGCTCATCAACGCAGGGGGCGACTAATGAAAAACTGTTTTTT
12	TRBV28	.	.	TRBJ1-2	CASSPDRYGYTF	TGTGCCAGCAGTCCTGACAGATATGGCTACACCTTC
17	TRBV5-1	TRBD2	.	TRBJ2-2	CASSSNPSGLNTGELFF	TGCGCCAGCAGCAGTAACCCTAGCGGCCTGAACACCGGGGAGCTGTTTTTT
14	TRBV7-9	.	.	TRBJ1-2	CASRDSREAYGYTF	TGTGCCAGCAGAGATAGCAGGGAGGCCTATGGCTACACCTTC
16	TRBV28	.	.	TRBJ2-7	CASRLRLQGWAYEQYF	TGTGCCAGCAGGTTAAGGTTGCAGGGGTGGGCCTACGAGCAGTACTTC
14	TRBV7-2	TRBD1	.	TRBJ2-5	CASSPDRGRETQYF	TGTGCCAGCAGTCCTGACAGGGGGCGGGAGACCCAGTACTTC
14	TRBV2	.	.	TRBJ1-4	CASRGLGGDEKLFF	TGTGCCAGCCGGGGATTAGGGGGGGATGAAAAACTGTTTTTT
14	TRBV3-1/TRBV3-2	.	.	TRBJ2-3	CASSQDLSTDTQYF	TGTGCCAGCAGCCAAGATCTAAGCACAGATACGCAGTATTTT
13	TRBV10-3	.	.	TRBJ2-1	CAISGGTYNEQFF	TGTGCCATCAGTGGAGGGACCTACAATGAGCAGTTCTTC
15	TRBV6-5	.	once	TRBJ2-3	CASSRDWESTDTQYF	TGTGCCAGCAGCCGGGACTGGGAAAGCACAGATACGCAGTATTTT
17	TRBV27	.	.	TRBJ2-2	CASSPQGWDAYAGELFF	TGTGCCAGCAGTCCCCAGGGATGGGATGCCTACGCCGGGGAGCTGTTTTTT
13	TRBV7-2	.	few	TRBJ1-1	CASSATANTEAFF	TGTGCCAGCAGCGCGACAGCGAACACTGAAGCTTTCTTT
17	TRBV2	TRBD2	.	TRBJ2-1	CASSEAPSGRGNNEQFF	TGTGCCAGCAGTGAAGCGCCAAGCGGGAGGGGGAACAATGAGCAGTTCTTC